These 7 T cell receptor beta chains came from one sample sequenced in a study of blood T cell repertoires in COVID-19. Measured with immunoSEQ multiplex PCR; TCRdb has only the in-frame clones, and not every one. There are about 200,000 clones in the sample; approximately 78% occur only once, and roughly a tenth lies in the top ten. Sequencing input: peripheral blood. These receptors were taken from a woman of 80 years or more with acute or convalescent COVID-19.

This clone showed up just once. The V call is TRBV18, the J call TRBJ1-1; D is possibly TRBD1 (6 bases). Germline CDR1 reads KGHSH; CDR2 reads LQKENI. CDR3 length: 15 residues. V lost 3 bases and J lost 2, with 13 bases in between. The DNA for the CDR3 is TGTGCCAGCTCACCGTCTTACAGGGAAAACACTGAAGCTTTCTTT. Encoded protein: CASSPSYRENTEAFF.

The V call is TRBV9, the J call TRBJ1-5, with D unclear. This CDR3 spans 14 amino acids. V lost 0 bases and J 4 bases, leaving 8 bases between the germline ends. Germline CDR1 and CDR2: SGDLS and YYNGEE. The CDR3: CASSVAEGNQPQHF. The DNA for the CDR3 is TGTGCCAGCAGCGTAGCGGAGGGTAATCAGCCCCAGCATTTT.

This clone appeared a few times. V gene TRBV18 combines with J gene TRBJ2-7; 9 positions match TRBD2. V shed 3 bases and J 6 bases; nucleotides not matched to a gene: 12. The CDR3 loop spans 16 amino acids. The V gene's germline CDR1 is KGHSH and CDR2 LQKENI. The CDR3 region has the DNA TGTGCCAGCTCACCCCGCCAGTGGGCGGGGGGGATCGAGCAGTACTTC. Protein: CASSPRQWAGGIEQYF.

J is TRBJ1-6 and V is TRBV7-3, with 8 bases identical to TRBD1. V trimming: 4 bases; J trimming: 7 bases; junction bases outside the gene matches: 6. This CDR3 comprises 15 residues. The germline V gene has CDR1 SGHTA and CDR2 FQGTGA. The CDR3 DNA reads as TGTGCCAGCAGCTCTACAGGGGGAATAAATTCACCCCTCCACTTT. Translation gives CASSSTGGINSPLHF.

This clone has only a few counts. The chain links TRBV2 to TRBJ1-2; no definite D call. Germline V lookup: CDR1 SNHLY, CDR2 FYNNEI. The CDR3 covers 13 residues. The V gene lost 3 bases and the J gene lost 0 bases, with 5 bases spanning the gap. As DNA, the CDR3 is TGTGCCAGCAGTGACGACACTAACTATGGCTACACCTTC. This gives the protein CASSDDTNYGYTF.

The rearrangement links TRBV7-2 to TRBJ2-5; TRBD1 is a possible D gene (6 bases). The CDR3 covers 16 residues. Germline lookup yields CDR1 SGHTA and CDR2 FQGNSA. V gave up 1 base and J gave up 2 bases, with 14 bases separating them. For the CDR3, the DNA is TGTGCCAGCAGCTTAGGGAGCTTAGGGACACAAGAGACCCAGTACTTC. Encoded protein: CASSLGSLGTQETQYF.

The chain couples TRBV5-4 to TRBJ2-3; 9 positions match TRBD1. V shed 4 bases, J shed 3 bases, and the junction held 6 bases outside the gene matches. There are 15 residues in the CDR3. Germline-derived CDR1 and CDR2 are SGHNT and YYREEE (reference sequence). This CDR3 reads CASSIAGTGTDTQYF. CDR3 in DNA: TGTGCCAGCAGCATAGCCGGGACAGGGACAGATACGCAGTATTTT.